Each of the 27 T cell receptor beta chains below was sequenced from the same sample in a study of blood T cells in healthy people across ages. Primers used in a second PCR of roughly 6 to 11 cycles were a sample-barcoded 5' primer and a J-beta primer mix. MiXCR was run by TCRdb on the 5' RACE reads, yielding one entry per CDR3 protein. Among roughly 790,000 distinct CDR3 sequences listed, roughly two fifths were seen once. The sequencing input was blood. The receptors here all came from a woman aged 60-75 years in good health.

This chain links TRBV11-2 with TRBJ2-7; TRBD1 agrees at 7 bases. The CDR3 loop spans 16 amino acids. Germline assignment: CDR1 SGHAT and CDR2 FQNNGV. Losses at the gene ends were 6 bases for V and 3 bases for J; bases not matched to a gene: 14. CDR3 residues: CASSQKSGTVVYEQYF. The DNA for the CDR3 is TGTGCCAGCAGTCAAAAGTCCGGGACAGTAGTCTACGAGCAGTACTTC.

This chain uses TRBV6-5 with TRBJ2-1; D may be TRBD2 (5 bases). Germline-derived CDR1 and CDR2 are MNHEY and SVGAGI. V lost 0 bases and J 1 base, leaving 16 bases between the germline ends. CDR3 length: 18 amino acids. The CDR3 DNA follows: TGTGCCAGCAGTTACTCGATAGGAGTTTGGGAGTCCTACAATGAGCAGTTCTTC. It is translated as CASSYSIGVWESYNEQFF.

This chain connects TRBV7-2 to TRBJ1-1, with 8 bases identical to TRBD1. Losses at the gene ends were 0 bases for V and 8 bases for J; bases not matched to a gene: 5. Per germline, CDR1 SGHTA and CDR2 FQGNSA. This CDR3 has 14 residues. CDR3 nucleotide sequence: TGTGCCAGCAGCTTAGCATTACAGGGGGGAGAAGCTTTCTTT. Its protein product is CASSLALQGGEAFF. Full variable domain (rest looked up from reference TRBV7-2 and TRBJ1-1): GAGVSQSPSNKVTEKGKDVELRCDPISGHTALYWYRQSLGQGLEFLIYFQGNSAPDKSGLPSDRFSAERTGGSVSTLTIQRTQQEDSAVYLCASSLALQGGEAFFGQGTRLTVV.

This clonotype turned up a few times. The chain recombines TRBV25-1 with TRBJ2-4, with D perhaps matching TRBD2 (5 bases). The J call may be mistaken, given a closer DNA end match to TRBJ2-7. The CDR3 has 12 amino acids. Germline V gene sequence: CDR1 MGHDK, CDR2 SYGVNS. The CDR3 DNA sequence: TGTGCCACCCCGGGGAAACTCCACGAGCAGTACTTC. It translates to CATPGKLHEQYF.

This clonotype was detected a few times. The chain employs TRBV7-3 and TRBJ2-1, with 7 bases matching TRBD1. Germline trimming cut 0 bases from V and 3 bases from J; bases unmatched to any gene: 2. Germline V gives CDR1 SGHTA, CDR2 FQGTGA. There are 15 residues in the CDR3. As DNA, the CDR3 is TGTGCCAGCAGCTTAACCAGGGGGTTCTACAATGAGCAGTTCTTC. This gives the protein CASSLTRGFYNEQFF.

This chain connects TRBV6-2 or TRBV6-3 to TRBJ2-4, with D uncertain. The germline V gene encodes CDR1 MNHEY and CDR2 SVGEGT. V lost 2 bases to trimming and J lost 13 bases, with 12 bases between them. CDR3 size: 12 residues. The CDR3 reads CASSYQHYKQYF. DNA for the CDR3: TGTGCCAGCAGTTACCAACACTACAAGCAGTACTTC.

V gene TRBV2 combines with J gene TRBJ2-1, with D possibly called TRBD1 or TRBD2 (5 bases each). The CDR3 runs to 14 residues. Germline V lookup: CDR1 SNHLY, CDR2 FYNNEI. The V end was cut by 3 bases, the J end by 8 bases, with 14 bases between. The CDR3 DNA follows: TGTGCCAGCAGTGACTTGGGGGATTGGTATGAGCAGTTCTTC. Encoded protein: CASSDLGDWYEQFF. The variable domain in full, with the rest retrieved from reference TRBV2 and TRBJ2-1, is EPEVTQTPSHQVTQMGQEVILRCVPISNHLYFYWYRQILGQKVEFLVSFYNNEISEKSEIFDDQFSVERPDGSNFTLKIRSTKLEDSAMYFCASSDLGDWYEQFFGPGTRLTVL.

Concerning this clonotype: One end of the junction does not line up with germline, which may come from a read error. This chain joins TRBV6-4 and TRBJ2-3; D might be TRBD1 (5 bases). The CDR3 is made up of 16 amino acids. Germline V gene lookup returns CDR1 MRHNA and CDR2 SNTAGT. CDR3 region: CASSDSTATGTDTLYF. CDR3 in DNA: TGTGCCAGCAGTGACTCGACAGCTACGGGCACAGATACGCTGTATTTT.

Remarks on this clonotype: Since a much larger clone is just one base distant, this may be a read error. The chain is built from TRBV29-1 and TRBJ2-3, with 8 nucleotides matching TRBD1. Unmatched junction bases numbered 11, after V lost 6 bases and J lost 0 bases. Germline CDR1 and CDR2: SQVTM and ANQGSEA. The CDR3 is 16 amino acids. The CDR3 nucleotides are TGCAGCGTCGCCCCCATGACAGGGGAGAGCACAGATACGCAGTATTTT. It translates to CSVAPMTGESTDTQYF.

This clonotype was seen many times. CDR3 nucleotides: TGTGCCAGCAGCCACCCGAGAGGGGAGACAGATACGCAGTATTTT. Residues: CASSHPRGETDTQYF. The chain recombines TRBV3-1 with TRBJ2-3, with D possibly being TRBD1 or TRBD2 (5 bases each). This CDR3 has 15 residues. The V end lost 3 bases, the J end lost 3 bases, and 13 bases lay between the germline ends. Germline values: CDR1 LGHDT, CDR2 YNNKEL (reference sequence).

This clonotype was observed a handful of times. This sequence joins TRBV5-1 and TRBJ2-5; a weak D match, TRBD1 (5 bases). Germline V gene data show CDR1 as SGHRS and CDR2 as YFSETQ. This CDR3 is 15 amino acids long. V shed 0 bases and J shed 4 bases, with 13 bases lying between them. The CDR3 reads CASSLGPDTRETQYF. CDR3 coding DNA: TGCGCCAGCAGCTTGGGCCCGGACACGAGAGAGACCCAGTACTTC. Looking up the rest from reference TRBV5-1 and TRBJ2-5 gives the full variable domain: KAGVTQTPRYLIKTRGQQVTLSCSPISGHRSVSWYQQTPGQGLQFLFEYFSETQRNKGNFPGRFSGRQFSNSRSEMNVSTLELGDSALYLCASSLGPDTRETQYFGPGTRLLVL.

This clonotype was picked up a small number of times. The chain joins TRBV7-9 to TRBJ1-5, with a possible D match to TRBD1 (5 bases). This CDR3 spans 17 amino acids. The V gene lost 0 bases and the J gene lost 1 base, with 13 bases spanning the gap. Germline CDR1 and CDR2: SEHNR and FQNEAQ (reference sequence). The CDR3 protein is CASSLAGQGGSNQPQHF. Here the CDR3 DNA reads TGTGCCAGCAGCTTAGCAGGGCAGGGAGGGAGCAATCAGCCCCAGCATTTT.

The rearrangement links TRBV11-2 to TRBJ2-3, with TRBD2 matching 11 bases. Unmatched junction bases numbered 13, after V lost 11 bases and J lost 0 bases. The germline V gene has CDR1 SGHAT and CDR2 FQNNGV. This CDR3 has 17 amino acids. The CDR3 is CAGDEGVAGGSTDTQYF. CDR3 coding DNA: TGTGCCGGCGACGAGGGAGTAGCGGGGGGGAGCACAGATACGCAGTATTTT.

The rearrangement uses TRBV4-1 and TRBJ2-1, with a weak D call TRBD1 (5 bases). The J call could be wrong; TRBJ2-7 is a better fit for the DNA end. This CDR3 has 16 amino acids. CDR1 and CDR2 from the germline V gene are MGHRA and YSYEKL. CDR3 bases: TGCGCCAGCAGCCCCCAGGGCAGAGACGCCTACAATGAGCAGTACTTC. Translated: CASSPQGRDAYNEQYF.

The gene calls are TRBV20-1 and TRBJ1-1; D unclear. Trimming cost V 1 base and J 0 bases, with 12 bases left between them. CDR3 size: 15 residues. The germline V gene has CDR1 DFQATT and CDR2 SNEGSKA (reference sequence). CDR3 bases: TGCAGTGCTAGAGTTAGGGCAGCTATGAACACTGAAGCTTTCTTT. This encodes CSARVRAAMNTEAFF.

J is TRBJ2-7 and V is TRBV20-1; TRBD1 matches 8 bases. CDR1 and CDR2 from the germline V gene are DFQATT and SNEGSKA (reference sequence). J lost 5 bases, V lost 3 bases, and 6 bases had no gene match. The CDR3 spans 13 residues. CDR3 in amino acids: CSARRTGSHEQYF. In DNA form, the CDR3 reads TGCAGTGCTAGGAGGACAGGGAGCCACGAGCAGTACTTC.

The rearrangement joins TRBV7-2 to TRBJ2-5; D is undetermined. The CDR3 loop spans 13 amino acids. Germline CDR1 reads SGHTA; CDR2 reads FQGNSA. V shed 8 bases and J shed 2 bases, with 12 bases lying between them. The CDR3 loop reads CASGPDFQETQYF. Written as DNA, the CDR3 is TGTGCCAGCGGTCCTGACTTTCAAGAGACCCAGTACTTC.

This clonotype came up many times. V usage is TRBV12-3 or TRBV12-4 and J usage is TRBJ2-7; TRBD1 is a possible D gene (6 bases). The CDR3 consists of 12 residues. V shed 6 bases and J shed 5 bases, with 11 bases lying between them. In DNA form, the CDR3 reads TGTGCCAGCAGACAGGGACCCAACGAGCAGTACTTC. Translation gives CASRQGPNEQYF.

The chain has TRBV7-2 and TRBJ2-3, with 12 bases matching TRBD2. Germline CDR1 is SGHTA and CDR2 is FQGNSA. Losses at the gene ends were 2 bases for V and 4 bases for J; bases not matched to a gene: 7. CDR3 length: 17 amino acids. CDR3: CASSLRASGGGADTQYF. For the CDR3, the DNA is TGTGCCAGCAGCTTAAGGGCTAGCGGGGGGGGAGCAGATACGCAGTATTTT.

The rearrangement links TRBV7-2 to TRBJ2-7, with 12 bases fitting TRBD2. The CDR3 is 18 amino acids. V dropped 5 bases and J dropped 1; count of bases not matched to a gene: 12. Per the germline V gene, CDR1 is SGHTA and CDR2 is FQGNSA. CDR3 nucleotides: TGTGCCAGCAGCAGAGAAGGCCTAGCGGGAGGGGGGTCCTACGAGCAGTACTTC. This encodes CASSREGLAGGGSYEQYF. Full variable domain (missing parts from reference TRBV7-2 and TRBJ2-7): GAGVSQSPSNKVTEKGKDVELRCDPISGHTALYWYRQSLGQGLEFLIYFQGNSAPDKSGLPSDRFSAERTGGSVSTLTIQRTQQEDSAVYLCASSREGLAGGGSYEQYFGPGTRLTVT.

This clonotype was picked up a small number of times. The J gene is TRBJ2-1, the V gene TRBV29-1; 7 nucleotides agree with TRBD2. The CDR3 loop spans 16 amino acids. Germline values: CDR1 SQVTM, CDR2 ANQGSEA. With V trimmed by 1 base and J by 0 bases, 6 bases remained unmatched. In DNA form, the CDR3 reads TGCAGCGTTGAAGGGCTAGCGGAAAGCTCCTACAATGAGCAGTTCTTC. As protein: CSVEGLAESSYNEQFF.

The rearrangement uses TRBV15 and TRBJ2-3; the match to TRBD1 covers 7 bases. Germline CDR1 LNHNV, CDR2 YYDKDF (reference sequence). Unmatched junction bases numbered 4, after V lost 5 bases and J lost 2 bases. This CDR3 region has 14 residues. The CDR3 protein is CATSGGQYTDTQYF. CDR3 DNA sequence: TGTGCCACCAGCGGGGGACAGTACACAGATACGCAGTATTTT.

Written as DNA, the CDR3 is TGTGCCAGCAGCGACCTCGGGACAGGGCTCTACAATGAGCAGTTCTTC. As protein: CASSDLGTGLYNEQFF. The rearrangement links TRBV7-6 to TRBJ2-1, with 9 bases lining up with TRBD1. With V trimmed by 5 bases and J by 3 bases, 8 bases remained unmatched. CDR3 length equals 16 residues. From germline, CDR1 is SGHVS and CDR2 FNYEAQ.

This clonotype has only a few counts. The chain joins TRBV27 to TRBJ2-1; 10 bases are shared with TRBD2. The CDR3 length is 15 residues. V was clipped by 6 bases and J by 5 bases; unmatched bases: 7. The germline gives CDR1 MNHEY, CDR2 SMNVEV (reference sequence). CDR3 nucleotides: TGTGCCAGCAGACGAAGCGGGAGGGCCGACAATGAGCAGTTCTTC. It specifies CASRRSGRADNEQFF.

This clonotype was detected only a few times. The V call is TRBV27, the J call TRBJ2-2, with unresolved D. The CDR3 runs to 17 residues. The germline V gene encodes CDR1 MNHEY and CDR2 SMNVEV (reference sequence). V gave up 1 base and J gave up 2 bases, with 14 bases separating them. The CDR3 region is CASSLYLNPLNTGELFF. In DNA form, the CDR3 reads TGTGCCAGCAGTTTATATCTTAACCCACTAAACACCGGGGAGCTGTTTTTT.

This sequence joins TRBV7-9 and TRBJ2-7; 7 positions agree with TRBD1. The germline gives CDR1 SEHNR, CDR2 FQNEAQ (reference sequence). The length of the CDR3 is 16 residues. The J segment lost 1 base and the V segment lost 1 base, leaving 7 bases of the junction unmatched. CDR3 sequence: CASSLGRQGESYEQYF. The CDR3 bases are TGTGCCAGCAGCTTAGGGAGACAGGGAGAGTCCTACGAGCAGTACTTC. Variable domain in full (rest from reference TRBV7-9 and TRBJ2-7): DTGVSQNPRHKITKRGQNVTFRCDPISEHNRLYWYRQTLGQGPEFLTYFQNEAQLEKSRLLSDRFSAERPKGSFSTLEIQRTEQGDSAMYLCASSLGRQGESYEQYFGPGTRLTVT.

This rearrangement joins TRBV6-2 or TRBV6-3 to TRBJ2-7, with no clear D. From germline, CDR1 is MNHEY and CDR2 SVGEGT. This CDR3 has 13 residues. The V and J ends lost 2 bases and 5 bases respectively, with 10 bases between them. This CDR3 is CASSYGVIDEQYF. The DNA for the CDR3 is TGTGCCAGCAGTTACGGCGTTATCGACGAGCAGTACTTC.